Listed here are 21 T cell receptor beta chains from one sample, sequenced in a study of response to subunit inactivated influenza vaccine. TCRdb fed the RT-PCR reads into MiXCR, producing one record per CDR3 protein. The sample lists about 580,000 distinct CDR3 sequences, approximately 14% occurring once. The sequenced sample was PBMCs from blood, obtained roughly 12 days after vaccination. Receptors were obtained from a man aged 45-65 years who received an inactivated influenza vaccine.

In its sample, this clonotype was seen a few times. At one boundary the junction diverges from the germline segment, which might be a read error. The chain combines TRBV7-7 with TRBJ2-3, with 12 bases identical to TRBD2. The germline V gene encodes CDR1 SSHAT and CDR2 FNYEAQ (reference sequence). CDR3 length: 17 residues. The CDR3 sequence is CASSPLYSSGGADTQYF. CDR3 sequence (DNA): TGTGCTAGCAGCCCGCTGTATTCTAGCGGGGGGGCAGATACGCAGTATTTT.

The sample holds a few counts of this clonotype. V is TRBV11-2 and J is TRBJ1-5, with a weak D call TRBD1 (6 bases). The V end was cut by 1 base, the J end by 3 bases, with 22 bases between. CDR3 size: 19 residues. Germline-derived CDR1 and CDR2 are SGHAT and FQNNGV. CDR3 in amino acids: CASSLGRLWGGGTNQPQHF. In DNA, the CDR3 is TGTGCCAGCAGCTTAGGACGTCTTTGGGGGGGCGGCACCAATCAGCCCCAGCATTTT.

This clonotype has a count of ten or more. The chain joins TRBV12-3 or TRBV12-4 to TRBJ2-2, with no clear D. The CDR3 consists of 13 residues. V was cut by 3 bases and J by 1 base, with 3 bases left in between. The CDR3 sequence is CASSFMNTGELFF. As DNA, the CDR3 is TGTGCCAGCAGTTTTATGAACACCGGGGAGCTGTTTTTT.

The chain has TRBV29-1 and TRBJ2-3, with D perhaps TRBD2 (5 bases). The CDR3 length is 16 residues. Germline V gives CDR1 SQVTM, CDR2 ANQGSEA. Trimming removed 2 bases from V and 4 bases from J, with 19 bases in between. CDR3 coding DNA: TGCAGCGTTGAATTCCGGTCACCGAGGGATGCAGATACGCAGTATTTT. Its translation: CSVEFRSPRDADTQYF.

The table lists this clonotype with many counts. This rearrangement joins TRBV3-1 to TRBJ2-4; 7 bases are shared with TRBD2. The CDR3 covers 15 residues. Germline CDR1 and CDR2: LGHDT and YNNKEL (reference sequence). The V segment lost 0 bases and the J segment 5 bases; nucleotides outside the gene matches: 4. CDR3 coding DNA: TGTGCCAGCAGCCAAGATGGTCTAGCGGAAAACATTCAGTACTTC. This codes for CASSQDGLAENIQYF. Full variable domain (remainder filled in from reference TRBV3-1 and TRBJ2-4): DTAVSQTPKYLVTQMGNDKSIKCEQNLGHDTMYWYKQDSKKFLKIMFSYNNKELIINETVPNRFSPKSPDKAHLNLHINSLELGDSAVYFCASSQDGLAENIQYFGAGTRLSVL.

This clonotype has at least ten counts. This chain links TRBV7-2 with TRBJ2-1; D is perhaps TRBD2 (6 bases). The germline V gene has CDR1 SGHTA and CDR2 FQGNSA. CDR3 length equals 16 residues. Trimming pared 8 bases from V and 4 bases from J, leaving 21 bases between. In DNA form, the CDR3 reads TGTGCCAGCTCTCCTTTGCGGGGTGAGGTGTACAATGAGCAGTTCTTC. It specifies CASSPLRGEVYNEQFF.

CDR3 residues: CASSQALAYEQYF. The DNA for the CDR3 is TGTGCCAGCAGCCAAGCCCTGGCCTACGAGCAGTACTTC. V is TRBV3-1 and J is TRBJ2-7; unclear D gene. The CDR3 totals 13 residues. The V end lost 1 base, the J end lost 2 bases, and 6 bases lay between the germline ends. CDR1 is LGHDT, CDR2 YNNKEL, per germline (reference sequence).

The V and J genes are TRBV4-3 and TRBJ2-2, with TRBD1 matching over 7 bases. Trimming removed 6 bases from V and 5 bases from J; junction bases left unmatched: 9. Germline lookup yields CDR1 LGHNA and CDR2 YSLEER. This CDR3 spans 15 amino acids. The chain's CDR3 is CASRGTVGSTGELFF. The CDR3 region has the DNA TGCGCCAGCAGAGGGACAGTCGGGTCTACCGGGGAGCTGTTTTTT.

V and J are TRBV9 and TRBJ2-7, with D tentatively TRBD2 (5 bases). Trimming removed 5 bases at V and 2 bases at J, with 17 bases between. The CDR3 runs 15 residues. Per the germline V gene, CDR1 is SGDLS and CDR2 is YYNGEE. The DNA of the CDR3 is TGTGCCAGCAGTCCTGACGGGATCAACCCCTACGAGCAGTACTTC. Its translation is CASSPDGINPYEQYF.

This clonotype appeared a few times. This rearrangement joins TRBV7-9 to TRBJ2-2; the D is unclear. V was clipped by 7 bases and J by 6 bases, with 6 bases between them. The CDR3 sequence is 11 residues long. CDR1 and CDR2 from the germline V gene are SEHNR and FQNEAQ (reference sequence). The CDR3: CASTIPGELFF. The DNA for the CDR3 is TGTGCCAGCACGATCCCCGGGGAGCTGTTTTTT.

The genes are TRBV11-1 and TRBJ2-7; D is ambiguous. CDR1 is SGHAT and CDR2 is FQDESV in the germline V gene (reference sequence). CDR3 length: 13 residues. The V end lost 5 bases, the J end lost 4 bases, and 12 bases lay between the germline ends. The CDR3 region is CASSPRPWYEQYF. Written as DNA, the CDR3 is TGTGCCAGCAGCCCCCGTCCGTGGTACGAGCAGTACTTC.

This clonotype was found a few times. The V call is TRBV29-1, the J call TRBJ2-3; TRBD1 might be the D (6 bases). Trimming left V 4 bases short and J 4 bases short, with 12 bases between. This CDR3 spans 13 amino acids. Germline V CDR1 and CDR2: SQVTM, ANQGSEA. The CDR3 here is CSVVWGRADTQYF. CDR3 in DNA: TGCAGCGTTGTATGGGGGCGTGCAGATACGCAGTATTTT.

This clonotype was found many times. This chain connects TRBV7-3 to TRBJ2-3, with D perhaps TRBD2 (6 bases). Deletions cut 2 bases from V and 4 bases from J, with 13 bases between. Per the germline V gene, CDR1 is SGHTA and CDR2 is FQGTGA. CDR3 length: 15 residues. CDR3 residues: CASSLFGGNADTQYF. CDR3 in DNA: TGTGCCAGCAGCTTATTTGGCGGGAATGCAGATACGCAGTATTTT.

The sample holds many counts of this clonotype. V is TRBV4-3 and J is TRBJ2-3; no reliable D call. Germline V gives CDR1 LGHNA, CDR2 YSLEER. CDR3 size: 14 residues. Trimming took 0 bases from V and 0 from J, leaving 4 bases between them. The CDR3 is CASSQEISTDTQYF. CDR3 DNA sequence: TGCGCCAGCAGCCAAGAGATCAGCACAGATACGCAGTATTTT.

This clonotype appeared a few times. The CDR3 region is CASSSTAGTVNTGELFF. The CDR3 DNA follows: TGTGCCAGCAGTTCGACCGCCGGGACCGTGAACACCGGGGAGCTGTTTTTT. V gene TRBV27 combines with J gene TRBJ2-2; either TRBD1 or TRBD2 may fit D (5 bases each). The CDR3 spans 17 residues. The ends were cut back, 4 bases at V and 1 base at J, with 16 bases in the middle. The germline V gene has CDR1 MNHEY and CDR2 SMNVEV (reference sequence).

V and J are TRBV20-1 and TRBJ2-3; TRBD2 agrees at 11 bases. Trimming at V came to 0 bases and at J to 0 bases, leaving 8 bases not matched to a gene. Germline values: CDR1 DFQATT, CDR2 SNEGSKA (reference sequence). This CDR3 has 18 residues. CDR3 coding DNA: TGCAGTGCTAGAGATGAGATAGCGGGAGGGCCCAGCACAGATACGCAGTATTTT. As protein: CSARDEIAGGPSTDTQYF.

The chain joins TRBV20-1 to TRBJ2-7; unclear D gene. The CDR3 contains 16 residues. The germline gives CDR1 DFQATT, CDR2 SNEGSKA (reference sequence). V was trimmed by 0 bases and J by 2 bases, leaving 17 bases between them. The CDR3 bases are TGCAGTGCTAGAGATTTGGCGAGGCCCCCTACCTACGAGCAGTACTTC. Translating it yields CSARDLARPPTYEQYF.

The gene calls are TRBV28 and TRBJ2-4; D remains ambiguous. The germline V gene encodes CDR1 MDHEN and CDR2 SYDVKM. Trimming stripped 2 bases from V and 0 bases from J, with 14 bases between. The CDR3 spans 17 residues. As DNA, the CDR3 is TGTGCCAGCAGTTTAATGTCGGGCTCCCTAGCCAAAAACATTCAGTACTTC. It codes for CASSLMSGSLAKNIQYF. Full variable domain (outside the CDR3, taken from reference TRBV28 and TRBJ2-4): DVKVTQSSRYLVKRTGEKVFLECVQDMDHENMFWYRQDPGLGLRLIYFSYDVKMKEKGDIPEGYSVSREKKERFSLILESASTNQTSMYLCASSLMSGSLAKNIQYFGAGTRLSVL.

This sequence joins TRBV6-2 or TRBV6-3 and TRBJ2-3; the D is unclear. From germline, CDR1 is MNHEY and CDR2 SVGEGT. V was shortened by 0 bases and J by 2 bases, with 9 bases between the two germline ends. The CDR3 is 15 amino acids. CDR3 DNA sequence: TGTGCCAGCAGTTACTCGAGAGAACCCACAGATACGCAGTATTTT. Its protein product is CASSYSREPTDTQYF.

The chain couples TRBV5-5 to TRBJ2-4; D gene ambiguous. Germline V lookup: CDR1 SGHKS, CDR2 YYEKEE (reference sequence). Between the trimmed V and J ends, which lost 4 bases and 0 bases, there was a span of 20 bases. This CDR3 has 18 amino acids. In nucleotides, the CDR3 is TGTGCCAGCAGCAAATTCTTTTTGGACGCCGCAGCCAAAAACATTCAGTACTTC. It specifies CASSKFFLDAAAKNIQYF.

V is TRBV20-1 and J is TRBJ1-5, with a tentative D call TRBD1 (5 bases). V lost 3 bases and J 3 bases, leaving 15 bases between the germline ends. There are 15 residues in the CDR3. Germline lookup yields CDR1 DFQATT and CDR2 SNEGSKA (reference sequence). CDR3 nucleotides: TGCAGTGCTAGGAGGGTATGGGACGACAATCAGCCCCAGCATTTT. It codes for CSARRVWDDNQPQHF.